Listed below are T cell receptor beta chains from one sample, sequenced in a study of kidney transplant recipient with SARS-CoV-2 infection. Using its own MiXCR run on the reads, TCRdb lists one record per CDR3 protein. The sample carries fewer than 250,000 distinct CDR3 sequences, about 30% recorded once. The specimen comprised a blood sample, sampled at baseline and on approximately day 120 from a kidney transplant recipient. These receptors were taken from a young adult male patient who had COVID-19 and was a kidney transplant recipient. Some T cells may arise from the graft donor. Each CDR3 is given with its conserved first and last residue. D genes are given only for firm matches. Rows may omit the clone size; those that give it use once, few, many or a size class.

J	D	V	size	CDR3	DNA
TRBJ2-1	.	TRBV5-6	few	CASSLIGVGEQFF	TGTGCCAGCAGCCTGATTGGGGTGGGTGAGCAGTTCTTC
TRBJ1-3	.	TRBV7-8	many	CASSLGIFGNTIYF	TGTGCCAGCAGCTTAGGGATTTTTGGAAACACCATATATTTT
TRBJ1-2	.	TRBV9	many	CASPPQYSRKTYGYTF	TGTGCCAGCCCGCCACAGTACTCAAGAAAGACCTATGGCTACACCTTC
TRBJ2-7	TRBD1	TRBV30	many	CAWRTRQGGTYEQYF	TGTGCCTGGCGAACCCGACAGGGTGGAACCTACGAGCAGTACTTC
TRBJ1-5	.	TRBV19	many	CASSLNAGGWYTQPQHF	TGTGCCAGTAGTCTTAACGCGGGGGGATGGTATACTCAGCCCCAGCATTTT
TRBJ1-1	.	TRBV5-1	many	CASSFTTGTRNTEAFF	TGCGCCAGCAGCTTTACGACAGGAACGAGGAACACTGAAGCTTTCTTT
TRBJ2-7	.	TRBV18	many	CASSPEQYF	TGTGCCAGCTCACCGGAGCAGTACTTC
TRBJ1-2	.	TRBV5-6	.	CASRCPNSRKTYGYTF	TGTGCCAGCCGTTGTCCCAATAGTCGAAAGACCTATGGCTACACCTTC
TRBJ2-1	TRBD1	TRBV20-1	.	CSARDLGGGYNEQFF	TGCAGTGCTAGAGATCTAGGGGGCGGGTACAATGAGCAGTTCTTC
TRBJ1-2	.	TRBV5-1	many	CASYHASVRKTYGYTF	TGCGCCAGCTATCACGCATCGGTTCGAAAGACCTATGGCTACACCTTC
TRBJ2-1	TRBD2	TRBV6-1	many	CASSEMTSGGPLGAYNEQFF	TGTGCCAGCAGTGAAATGACTAGCGGGGGACCCCTCGGAGCCTACAATGAGCAGTTCTTC
TRBJ1-6	TRBD1	TRBV12-3/TRBV12-4	many	CASRRTGNDWSPLHF	TGTGCCAGCAGGCGGACAGGGAACGATTGGTCACCCCTCCACTTT
TRBJ1-2	.	TRBV7-6	many	CASSLGAESRKTYGYTF	TGTGCCAGCAGCTTGGGTGCTGAATCTCGAAAGACCTATGGCTACACCTTC
TRBJ2-3	TRBD2	TRBV24-1	.	CATSHGTSLLTDTQYF	TGTGCCACCAGTCACGGGACTAGCCTTTTGACAGATACGCAGTATTTT
TRBJ1-1	.	TRBV2	many	CASRLQGTSPEAFF	TGTGCCAGCAGGTTACAGGGAACGAGTCCTGAAGCTTTCTTT
TRBJ2-5	.	TRBV11-1	few	CASSLALQAAEETQYF	TGTGCCAGCAGCTTAGCGCTTCAGGCAGCCGAAGAGACCCAGTACTTC
TRBJ2-1	.	TRBV24-1	many	CATSDPRDGEQFF	TGTGCCACCAGTGATCCCAGGGACGGTGAGCAGTTCTTC
TRBJ1-2	.	TRBV3-1	many	CASSQGPGWGGYTF	TGTGCCAGCAGCCAAGGGCCAGGGTGGGGCGGCTACACCTTC
TRBJ1-2	.	TRBV7-5	many	CISVPEIICEVGKTYGYTF	.
TRBJ1-2	.	TRBV7-9	.	CASSDVEYHGKTYGYTF	TGTGCCAGCAGCGACGTTGAATACCATGGAAAGACCTATGGCTACACCTTC
TRBJ2-6	TRBD1	TRBV6-1	many	CASSDETGGSGANVLTF	TGTGCCAGCAGTGACGAGACAGGGGGCTCTGGGGCCAACGTCCTGACTTTC
TRBJ1-6	TRBD1	TRBV20-1	many	CSASGQGHSPLHF	TGCAGTGCTAGCGGACAGGGACATTCACCCCTCCACTTT
TRBJ2-1	TRBD2	TRBV11-1	many	CASSRGIAGGYSYNEQFF	TGTGCCAGCAGCCGAGGCATAGCGGGGGGCTACTCCTACAATGAGCAGTTCTTC
TRBJ2-5	TRBD2	TRBV9	.	CVSSLTSGAGQETQYF	TGTGTCAGCAGCCTTACCTCAGGAGCGGGGCAAGAGACCCAGTACTTC
TRBJ1-1	.	TRBV7-3	many	CASSIPGDEAFF	TGTGCCAGCAGTATTCCGGGAGATGAAGCTTTCTTT
TRBJ1-3	.	TRBV19	.	CASKRSDGGNTIYF	TGTGCCAGTAAACGAAGTGATGGTGGAAACACCATATATTTT
TRBJ1-5	TRBD1	TRBV20-1	many	CSARDPTGGTVSNQPQHF	TGCAGTGCTAGAGACCCGACAGGGGGCACGGTAAGCAATCAGCCCCAGCATTTT
TRBJ2-7	.	TRBV10-1	many	CASSDRRQGSYEQYF	TGCGCCAGCAGTGACCGGAGGCAGGGCTCCTACGAGCAGTACTTC
TRBJ2-7	.	TRBV27	many	CASSFTGAGEQYF	TGTGCCAGCAGTTTCACGGGGGCGGGGGAGCAGTACTTC
TRBJ2-3	TRBD2	TRBV5-4	.	CASSLDAGRGTDTQYF	TGTGCCAGCAGCTTGGATGCCGGGAGGGGTACAGATACGCAGTATTTT
TRBJ2-1	TRBD2	TRBV19	many	CASSIIAGVYNEQFF	TGTGCCAGTAGCATAATAGCGGGAGTATACAATGAGCAGTTCTTC
TRBJ2-7	TRBD1	TRBV11-2	many	CASSLAGQGGYEQYF	TGTGCCAGCAGCTTAGCGGGACAGGGGGGCTACGAGCAGTACTTC
TRBJ1-2	.	TRBV6-5	many	CASSVRANYGYTF	TGTGCCAGCAGTGTCAGGGCTAACTATGGCTACACCTTC
TRBJ2-5	TRBD1	TRBV19	.	CASSSWTGTETQYF	TGTGCCAGTAGTTCTTGGACAGGGACCGAGACCCAGTACTTC